This entry lists 21 T cell receptor beta chains sequenced from one sample in a study of shared clonotypes between healthy human individuals. Method: immunoSEQ multiplex PCR; TCRdb's copy keeps in-frame clones and lacks some. The table records more than 2,000,000 clones, just over 90% of them present only once. The sequenced sample consisted of naive CD4+ T cells from PBMCs. The sample's subset: CD45RA+ positively selected. The receptors derive from a man between 18 and 29 years old in good health. Some clones in this sample may be carry-over from other donors' samples.

The CDR3 DNA follows: TGTGCCAGCAGTGTCTCCCTTCTAGCGGGAAGGGACACAGATACGCAGTATTTT. This codes for CASSVSLLAGRDTDTQYF. The chain carries TRBV6-1 and TRBJ2-3, with 9 bases identical to TRBD2. The J segment lost 2 bases and the V segment lost 4 bases, leaving 13 bases of the junction unmatched. There are 18 residues in the CDR3. Germline-derived CDR1 and CDR2 are MNHNS and SASEGT.

This chain connects TRBV5-6 to TRBJ1-2, with D maybe TRBD1 (5 bases). The CDR3 spans 14 residues. Germline CDR1 SGHDT, CDR2 YYEEEE. V lost 4 bases to trimming and J lost 4 bases, with 14 bases between them. The CDR3 here is CASSVGGEGYGYTF. The DNA of the CDR3 is TGTGCCAGCAGCGTGGGGGGAGAGGGCTATGGCTACACCTTC.

The rearrangement uses TRBV2 and TRBJ2-7; D is perhaps TRBD2 (6 bases). V dropped 6 bases and J dropped 0 bases, with 15 bases sitting between them. The CDR3 loop spans 15 amino acids. Germline lookup yields CDR1 SNHLY and CDR2 FYNNEI. CDR3 region: CASRVSGTYSYEQYF. CDR3 DNA sequence: TGTGCCAGCAGGGTATCCGGGACTTACTCCTACGAGCAGTACTTC.

The genes are TRBV7-9 and TRBJ2-3; the D gene is possibly TRBD1 (7 bases). This CDR3 region has 16 residues. CDR1 is SEHNR, CDR2 FQNEAQ, per germline (reference sequence). Trimming took 1 base from V and 3 from J, leaving 14 bases between them. CDR3 loop: CASSLGSGGYTDTQYF. For the CDR3, the DNA is TGTGCCAGCAGCTTAGGGTCAGGGGGGTATACAGATACGCAGTATTTT.

The chain carries TRBV27 and TRBJ1-2; no clear D gene. Trimming stripped 5 bases from V and 0 bases from J, with 7 bases between. The CDR3 runs 13 residues. Germline-derived CDR1 and CDR2 are MNHEY and SMNVEV (reference sequence). This CDR3 reads CASSQRANYGYTF. The CDR3, as DNA: TGTGCCAGCAGTCAGCGAGCTAACTATGGCTACACCTTC.

The chain is built from TRBV7-2 and TRBJ2-1; TRBD2 matches 8 bases. V shed 0 bases, J shed 11 bases, and the junction held 9 bases outside the gene matches. The V gene's germline CDR1 is SGHTA and CDR2 FQGNSA. The CDR3 contains 15 residues. The CDR3 coding sequence is TGTGCCAGCAGCTTAGCCGGGAGGGCCGTATATCAGCAGTTCTTC. Translated, it gives CASSLAGRAVYQQFF.

In this sample, this clone turned up once. This chain connects TRBV14 to TRBJ1-2; the match to TRBD1 covers 12 bases. V lost 4 bases and J lost 4; bases outside the gene matches: 13. The CDR3 has 18 residues. Germline lookup yields CDR1 SGHDN and CDR2 FVKESK. As DNA, the CDR3 is TGTGCCAGCAGCCCCATGTCCCGGGACAGGGGGCGCGGCTATGGCTACACCTTC. Translated, it gives CASSPMSRDRGRGYGYTF.

J is TRBJ2-5 and V is TRBV5-1; D might be TRBD2 (5 bases). CDR3 length equals 15 residues. Germline-derived CDR1 and CDR2 are SGHRS and YFSETQ. The ends were cut back, 0 bases at V and 1 base at J, with 10 bases in the middle. The CDR3 spells CASSLAAGLQETQYF. CDR3 coding DNA: TGCGCCAGCAGCTTGGCTGCAGGACTCCAAGAGACCCAGTACTTC.

V usage is TRBV21-1 and J usage is TRBJ2-7; the listed D gene, TRBD2, was not tested against the DNA. TRBV21-1 is reported as a pseudogene. This CDR3 is built from 18 residues. CDR3 residues: CASSKLRGTSGSSYEQYF. CDR3 nucleotides: TGTGCCAGCAGCAAATTACGCGGGACTAGCGGGAGTTCCTACGAGCAGTACTTC.

V and J are TRBV7-3 and TRBJ2-6; D unclear. Germline-derived CDR1 and CDR2 are SGHTA and FQGTGA. The germline V and J ends were trimmed by 5 bases and 5 bases, with 22 bases remaining between them. This CDR3 comprises 18 residues. CDR3 residues: CASSAQLDAQSRANVLTF. The CDR3 region has the DNA TGTGCCAGCAGCGCTCAGCTAGACGCTCAAAGTCGGGCCAACGTCCTGACTTTC.

The rearrangement uses TRBV10-1 and TRBJ1-2; unclear D gene. This CDR3 has 13 residues. With 6 bases removed from V and 8 bases from J, the gap between germline ends came to 16 bases. Germline V gives CDR1 WNHNN, CDR2 SYGVQD (reference sequence). The CDR3: CASRGSGVEGYTF. CDR3 bases: TGCGCCAGCAGGGGATCCGGGGTAGAGGGCTACACCTTC.

The gene calls are TRBV6-5 and TRBJ2-2, with D maybe TRBD2 (5 bases). V shed 6 bases and J shed 2 bases, with 13 bases lying between them. The CDR3 is 15 residues long. Germline CDR1 is MNHEY and CDR2 is SVGAGI. CDR3 DNA sequence: TGTGCCAGCAGCCCTTACGGGGTTAACACCGGGGAGCTGTTTTTT. Translating it yields CASSPYGVNTGELFF.

The CDR3 bases are TGCGCCAGCAGCCATAGCGGGAGGGCCGAAGAGACCCAGTACTTC. Its protein product is CASSHSGRAEETQYF. The rearrangement links TRBV5-1 to TRBJ2-5; 11 bases fit TRBD2. Germline lookup yields CDR1 SGHRS and CDR2 YFSETQ. CDR3 length: 15 amino acids. V shed 4 bases and J 3 bases; nucleotides not matched to a gene: 5.

As for this clone: This specimen includes other DNA sequences encoding the same CDR3. The chain couples TRBV5-1 to TRBJ1-5; D is possibly TRBD1 (5 bases). The CDR3 length is 14 residues. Looked up from germline, CDR1 is SGHRS and CDR2 is YFSETQ. Trimming took off 4 bases at V and 6 bases at J, with 14 bases between the two ends. In DNA, the CDR3 is TGCGCCAGCAGCGCTGGGACCGGGAGTCAGCCCCAGCATTTT. This encodes CASSAGTGSQPQHF.

A word on this clone: This sample includes further DNA sequences coding for the same CDR3. The rearrangement links TRBV5-1 to TRBJ1-4, with D possibly TRBD1 on 5 matching bases. V lost 0 bases to trimming and J lost 7 bases, with 13 bases between them. The CDR3 loop spans 15 amino acids. Germline assignment: CDR1 SGHRS and CDR2 YFSETQ. The CDR3 coding sequence is TGCGCCAGCAGCTTGGGGCAGGGTCTAAGTGAAAAACTGTTTTTT. Translation gives CASSLGQGLSEKLFF.

The chain employs TRBV15 and TRBJ1-4; 8 bases map to TRBD1. This CDR3 has 14 residues. Germline V gene sequence: CDR1 LNHNV, CDR2 YYDKDF (reference sequence). Germline trimming cut 4 bases from V and 7 bases from J; bases unmatched to any gene: 5. The CDR3 DNA sequence: TGTGCCACCAGCATCCGGACAGGGTCTGAAAAACTGTTTTTT. Protein product: CATSIRTGSEKLFF.

The V gene is TRBV28, the J gene TRBJ1-2; no clear D gene. The germline gives CDR1 MDHEN, CDR2 SYDVKM. The CDR3 is 11 amino acids. V was clipped by 11 bases and J by 5 bases, with 12 bases between them. The CDR3 reads CAASRRYGYTF. CDR3 coding DNA: TGTGCCGCGTCCCGTAGATATGGCTACACCTTC.

The rearrangement uses TRBV7-6 and TRBJ2-1; 14 bases match TRBD2. The CDR3 runs 22 residues. The V gene's germline CDR1 is SGHVS and CDR2 FNYEAQ. J lost 1 base, V lost 5 bases, and 19 bases had no gene match. The CDR3 nucleotides are TGTGCCAGCAGCCATTTCCTAGATGTAGGGACTAGCGGGAGTATTTCCTACAATGAGCAGTTCTTC. Translating it yields CASSHFLDVGTSGSISYNEQFF.

This chain links TRBV18 with TRBJ2-7; 8 bases are a match to TRBD1. The V and J ends lost 0 bases and 5 bases, in that order; junction bases with no gene match: 6. The germline V gene has CDR1 KGHSH and CDR2 LQKENI. This CDR3 comprises 15 residues. The CDR3 bases are TGTGCCAGCTCACCACCGCGGACAGGGTACCACGAGCAGTACTTC. As protein: CASSPPRTGYHEQYF.

The rearrangement joins TRBV19 to TRBJ2-7; 9 nucleotides agree with TRBD2. Germline-derived CDR1 and CDR2 are LNHDA and SQIVND (reference sequence). J gave up 4 bases and V 4 bases, and 8 bases lay outside the gene matches. The CDR3 spans 15 residues. CDR3 loop: CASSKIAGVGYEQYF. The CDR3 DNA sequence: TGTGCCAGTAGTAAAATAGCGGGAGTTGGTTACGAGCAGTACTTC.

The chain uses TRBV5-1 and TRBJ1-2, with a possible D match to TRBD1 (5 bases). Trimming pared 4 bases from V and 0 bases from J, leaving 16 bases between. Germline V gene data show CDR1 as SGHRS and CDR2 as YFSETQ. CDR3 length equals 16 residues. CDR3 DNA: TGCGCCAGCAGCCCCCAGGGTTCGGGGACTAACTATGGCTACACCTTC. It specifies CASSPQGSGTNYGYTF.